The 29 T cell receptor beta chains below were found in one sample sequenced in a study of cytotoxic CD8 clonotypes in ibrutinib-treated CLL. Using immunoSEQ multiplex PCR, the repertoire was profiled, and TCRdb retains in-frame clones only, with some absent. Here the sample spans some 120,000 clones, 84% being singletons. The specimen was PBMCs, collected after 24 months of ibrutinib treatment. The origin of the receptors is a human donor with chronic lymphocytic leukemia.

The J gene is TRBJ2-5, the V gene TRBV18; 7 bases are shared with TRBD2. The V segment lost 6 bases and the J segment 3 bases; nucleotides outside the gene matches: 4. Germline values: CDR1 KGHSH, CDR2 LQKENI. The CDR3 loop spans 13 amino acids. Written as DNA, the CDR3 is TGTGCCAGCTCGCGTCGGGGGGAAGAGACCCAGTACTTC. This gives the protein CASSRRGEETQYF.

The J gene is TRBJ2-6, the V gene TRBV19, with D maybe TRBD2 (5 bases). The CDR3 has 16 amino acids. Trimming removed 7 bases at V and 0 bases at J, with 13 bases between. CDR1 and CDR2 from the germline V gene are LNHDA and SQIVND (reference sequence). In nucleotides, the CDR3 is TGTGCCAGTACCACAATAGCGCGCTCTGGGGCCAACGTCCTGACTTTC. Translation gives CASTTIARSGANVLTF.

The chain employs TRBV19 and TRBJ1-5; no clear D. V was clipped by 3 bases and J by 0 bases, with 12 bases between them. Germline V CDR1 and CDR2: LNHDA, SQIVND (reference sequence). This CDR3 region has 16 residues. CDR3: CASSILAGDSNQPQHF. The DNA of the CDR3 is TGTGCCAGTAGTATTTTGGCAGGAGATAGCAATCAGCCCCAGCATTTT.

DNA for the CDR3: TGTGCCAGTAGTATCTCGAGCTCCTATAATTCACCCCTCCACTTT. This sequence encodes CASSISSSYNSPLHF. V and J are TRBV19 and TRBJ1-6; no reliable D call. V was trimmed by 3 bases and J by 0 bases, leaving 6 bases between them. CDR1 LNHDA and CDR2 SQIVND come from the germline V gene (reference sequence). The CDR3 runs 15 residues. The full variable domain, in which reference TRBV19 and TRBJ1-6 provide the parts outside the CDR3, is DGGITQSPKYLFRKEGQNVTLSCEQNLNHDAMYWYRQDPGQGLRLIYYSQIVNDFQKGDIAEGYSVSREKKESFPLTVTSAQKNPTAFYLCASSISSSYNSPLHFGNGTRLTVT.

V gene TRBV6-5 combines with J gene TRBJ2-7; a weak D match, TRBD2 (5 bases). CDR1 MNHEY and CDR2 SVGAGI come from the germline V gene. The CDR3 totals 14 residues. The V gene lost 6 bases and the J gene lost 5 bases, with 17 bases spanning the gap. CDR3 nucleotide sequence: TGTGCCAGCAGCACCCCCGAGAGGGTCCACGAGCAGTACTTC. It is translated as CASSTPERVHEQYF.

The rearrangement joins TRBV9 to TRBJ1-5; D is ambiguous. The CDR3 extends over 13 amino acids. Trimming cost V 3 bases and J 10 bases, with 14 bases left between them. The V gene's germline CDR1 is SGDLS and CDR2 YYNGEE. DNA of the CDR3: TGTGCCAGCAGCGCTCTTCGTGGTGGACCCCAGCATTTT. It encodes CASSALRGGPQHF.

The chain has TRBV9 and TRBJ2-3; D not certain. The V and J ends lost 0 bases and 4 bases respectively, with 9 bases between them. The CDR3 length is 14 residues. Germline CDR1 is SGDLS and CDR2 is YYNGEE. The CDR3: CASSVVGNSDTQYF. DNA of the CDR3: TGTGCCAGCAGCGTAGTCGGCAACTCAGATACGCAGTATTTT.

This rearrangement joins TRBV11-2 to TRBJ2-3; TRBD1 might be the D (6 bases). This CDR3 has 15 amino acids. The V and J ends lost 0 bases and 2 bases respectively, with 9 bases between them. Germline lookup yields CDR1 SGHAT and CDR2 FQNNGV. This CDR3 reads CASSLDRGDTDTQYF. As DNA, the CDR3 is TGTGCCAGCAGCTTAGACAGGGGCGACACAGATACGCAGTATTTT.

This chain uses TRBV25-1 with TRBJ1-2, with a weak D call TRBD1 (5 bases). Between the trimmed V and J ends, which lost 2 bases and 4 bases, there was a span of 8 bases. CDR1 and CDR2 (germline): MGHDK, SYGVNS. There are 13 residues in the CDR3. CDR3 amino acids: CASSEGTLYGYTF. The CDR3 DNA follows: TGTGCCAGCAGTGAAGGGACGCTCTATGGCTACACCTTC.

This clone is a singleton in its sample. The chain employs TRBV9 and TRBJ2-5; 7 bases match TRBD1. Germline V lookup: CDR1 SGDLS, CDR2 YYNGEE. The CDR3 totals 14 residues. The ends lost 4 bases at V and 1 base at J; junction bases unmatched: 4. The CDR3 DNA is TGTGCCAGCAGCTATCGGACAGGCCAAGAGACCCAGTACTTC. It is translated as CASSYRTGQETQYF. Full variable domain (remainder filled in from reference TRBV9 and TRBJ2-5): DSGVTQTPKHLITATGQRVTLRCSPRSGDLSVYWYQQSLDQGLQFLIQYYNGEERAKGNILERFSAQQFPDLHSELNLSSLELGDSALYFCASSYRTGQETQYFGPGTRLLVL.

This clone appeared once. V is TRBV6-6 and J is TRBJ1-1, with D tentatively TRBD1 (5 bases). The CDR3 length is 13 residues. Trimming shortened V by 0 bases and J by 8 bases, and 10 bases separated the two germline ends. Germline loops: CDR1 MNHNY, CDR2 SVGAGI (reference sequence). This CDR3 reads CASSYSFEGEAFF. For the CDR3, the DNA is TGTGCCAGCAGTTACTCGTTCGAGGGGGAAGCTTTCTTT.

The chain carries TRBV5-5 and TRBJ2-2; a possible D gene is TRBD1 (6 bases). The V end lost 5 bases, the J end lost 8 bases, and 10 bases lay between the germline ends. This CDR3 is 12 amino acids long. Germline V gene lookup returns CDR1 SGHKS and CDR2 YYEKEE (reference sequence). The CDR3 protein is CASSEDRGELFF. DNA for the CDR3: TGTGCCAGCAGTGAGGACAGAGGGGAGCTGTTTTTT.

V usage is TRBV11-2 and J usage is TRBJ1-4; maybe TRBD1 (6 bases). The CDR3 is 15 amino acids. The V end was cut by 4 bases, the J end by 8 bases, with 17 bases between. Germline V gene data show CDR1 as SGHAT and CDR2 as FQNNGV. CDR3 residues: CASSSRKGGQEKLFF. The CDR3 DNA sequence: TGTGCCAGCAGCTCCCGGAAGGGGGGGCAAGAAAAACTGTTTTTT.

The rearrangement joins TRBV25-1 to TRBJ1-5; 10 nucleotides agree with TRBD1. In germline, CDR1 is MGHDK, CDR2 SYGVNS. CDR3 size: 14 residues. Trimming at V came to 8 bases and at J to 5 bases, leaving 6 bases not matched to a gene. CDR3 bases: TGTGCCAGCGGGGGACAGGGGAGGGATCAGCCCCAGCATTTT. This codes for CASGGQGRDQPQHF.

This sequence joins TRBV28 and TRBJ1-5; 9 bases fit TRBD1. CDR1 MDHEN and CDR2 SYDVKM come from the germline V gene. The CDR3 length is 15 residues. Trimming removed 11 bases from V and 4 bases from J; junction bases left unmatched: 12. CDR3 sequence: CASFWGTGRNQPQHF. Written as DNA, the CDR3 is TGTGCCTCGTTTTGGGGGACAGGGCGGAATCAGCCCCAGCATTTT.

This chain joins TRBV5-1 and TRBJ1-6; D is possibly TRBD1 (5 bases). This CDR3 spans 16 amino acids. V lost 5 bases and J 8 bases, leaving 20 bases between the germline ends. The V gene's germline CDR1 is SGHRS and CDR2 YFSETQ. The CDR3 DNA is TGCGCCAGCAGTCAGCAGGGAGAAAGAAATCATTCACCCCTCCACTTT. It yields the protein CASSQQGERNHSPLHF. The whole variable domain, filled in from reference TRBV5-1 and TRBJ1-6, reads KAGVTQTPRYLIKTRGQQVTLSCSPISGHRSVSWYQQTPGQGLQFLFEYFSETQRNKGNFPGRFSGRQFSNSRSEMNVSTLELGDSALYLCASSQQGERNHSPLHFGNGTRLTVT.

V gene TRBV5-4 combines with J gene TRBJ2-1; perhaps TRBD1 as D (6 bases). The V gene's germline CDR1 is SGHNT and CDR2 YYREEE (reference sequence). V lost 9 bases to trimming and J lost 0 bases, with 7 bases between them. The CDR3 has 12 residues. CDR3 nucleotides: TGTGCCACAGGGGTCTCCTACAATGAGCAGTTCTTC. Amino acid sequence: CATGVSYNEQFF. Looking up the rest from reference TRBV5-4 and TRBJ2-1 gives the full variable domain: ETGVTQSPTHLIKTRGQQVTLRCSSQSGHNTVSWYQQALGQGPQFIFQYYREEENGRGNFPPRFSGLQFPNYSSELNVNALELDDSALYLCATGVSYNEQFFGPGTRLTVL.

The rearrangement joins TRBV4-3 to TRBJ2-1, with D perhaps TRBD1 (5 bases). The CDR3 extends over 16 amino acids. Per the germline V gene, CDR1 is LGHNA and CDR2 is YSLEER. Between the trimmed V and J ends, which lost 3 bases and 4 bases, there was a span of 16 bases. CDR3 sequence: CASSHGLRGLYNEQFF. In DNA form, the CDR3 reads TGCGCCAGCAGCCATGGCCTTAGGGGTCTGTACAATGAGCAGTTCTTC.

The V call is TRBV9, the J call TRBJ1-4; D is ambiguous. Trimming shortened V by 0 bases and J by 3 bases, and 12 bases separated the two germline ends. The CDR3 runs 16 residues. Germline V lookup: CDR1 SGDLS, CDR2 YYNGEE. CDR3 in amino acids: CASSVGTQSANEKLFF. In DNA, the CDR3 is TGTGCCAGCAGCGTAGGAACCCAGTCGGCTAATGAAAAACTGTTTTTT.

The rearrangement uses TRBV29-1 and TRBJ2-5; no clear D gene. The V end was cut by 4 bases, the J end by 2 bases, with 2 bases between. Germline loops: CDR1 SQVTM, CDR2 ANQGSEA. The length of the CDR3 is 10 residues. Here the CDR3 DNA reads TGCAGCGTTGGACAAGAGACCCAGTACTTC. Its translation: CSVGQETQYF.

Here the CDR3 DNA reads TGTGCCAGCTCACCACGCTCACTAGCGGGGGGGTCCCAAGAGACCCAGTACTTC. This codes for CASSPRSLAGGSQETQYF. The chain carries TRBV18 and TRBJ2-5; 13 bases are a match to TRBD2. The length of the CDR3 is 18 residues. The germline CDR1 and CDR2 sequences are KGHSH and LQKENI. The V segment lost 1 base and the J segment 1 base; nucleotides outside the gene matches: 6.

The chain links TRBV28 to TRBJ2-2, with unresolved D. V was clipped by 5 bases and J by 0 bases, with 7 bases between them. The CDR3 is made up of 14 amino acids. The germline CDR1 and CDR2 sequences are MDHEN and SYDVKM. The DNA of the CDR3 is TGTGCCAGCAGTCTACAGCCGAACACCGGGGAGCTGTTTTTT. This encodes CASSLQPNTGELFF.

The chain couples TRBV19 to TRBJ2-5, with 7 bases matching TRBD2. Germline V gene data show CDR1 as LNHDA and CDR2 as SQIVND (reference sequence). With 2 bases clipped from V and 4 bases from J, the junction kept 10 bases outside the gene matches. This CDR3 has 16 residues. CDR3 region: CASSIIGLGAPETQYF. CDR3 nucleotide sequence: TGTGCCAGTAGTATAATCGGACTAGGTGCCCCAGAGACCCAGTACTTC.

The CDR3 DNA sequence: TGTGCCAGCAGCTTGGGAGGGACAGGGGCGAGGACTAATGAAAAACTGTTTTTT. It translates to CASSLGGTGARTNEKLFF. The chain couples TRBV5-5 to TRBJ1-4, with 10 positions matching TRBD1. J was trimmed by 2 bases and V by 0 bases; bases with no gene match: 7. CDR3 size: 18 residues. Germline CDR1 is SGHKS and CDR2 is YYEKEE (reference sequence). The entire variable domain, with the rest obtained from reference TRBV5-5 and TRBJ1-4, is as follows: DAGVTQSPTHLIKTRGQQVTLRCSPISGHKSVSWYQQVLGQGPQFIFQYYEKEERGRGNFPDRFSARQFPNYSSELNVNALLLGDSALYLCASSLGGTGARTNEKLFFGSGTQLSVL.

This clone came up a few times. The chain is built from TRBV2 and TRBJ1-1; 10 nucleotides agree with TRBD1. CDR1 is SNHLY and CDR2 is FYNNEI in the germline V gene. V shed 5 bases and J 4 bases; nucleotides not matched to a gene: 4. There are 14 residues in the CDR3. The CDR3 sequence: CASSRQGASTEAFF. CDR3 coding DNA: TGTGCCAGCAGTAGACAGGGGGCGAGCACTGAAGCTTTCTTT.

This clone occurred once. This chain links TRBV18 with TRBJ2-3; D might be TRBD1 (5 bases). Between the trimmed V and J ends, which lost 3 bases and 0 bases, there was a span of 13 bases. The CDR3 runs 16 residues. Germline V gene lookup returns CDR1 KGHSH and CDR2 LQKENI. The CDR3, as DNA: TGTGCCAGCTCACCCGCCCGACAGAGGAGCACAGATACGCAGTATTTT. Its protein is CASSPARQRSTDTQYF.

Only one count was recorded for this clone. The chain is built from TRBV18 and TRBJ1-6; 11 positions match TRBD1. Trimming took 6 bases from V and 10 from J; bases not matched to a gene: 5. CDR3 length: 14 residues. Germline loops: CDR1 KGHSH, CDR2 LQKENI. In DNA, the CDR3 is TGTGCCAGCTCCCGGGACAGGGGGGAATCACCCCTCCACTTT. Translation: CASSRDRGESPLHF.

This clone was recorded only once. The V call is TRBV11-2, the J call TRBJ2-1; D not resolved. CDR1 is SGHAT, CDR2 FQNNGV, per germline. V gave up 3 bases and J gave up 4 bases, with 10 bases separating them. This CDR3 is 14 amino acids long. The CDR3 region is CASSFLRSYNEQFF. CDR3 DNA sequence: TGTGCCAGCAGCTTTCTCAGGTCGTACAATGAGCAGTTCTTC.

V gene TRBV4-3 combines with J gene TRBJ2-2, with no clear D. This CDR3 region has 13 residues. The germline V gene has CDR1 LGHNA and CDR2 YSLEER. V shed 1 base and J shed 7 bases, with 7 bases lying between them. CDR3 protein: CASSQANGGELFF. The CDR3, as DNA: TGCGCCAGCAGCCAAGCTAACGGCGGGGAGCTGTTTTTT.